This T cell receptor (beta chain) was captured in a study of blood T cell repertoires in COVID-19. About the research overall: PBMCs, B-cell-depleted T cells, or T cells provided the cDNA or gDNA that made up the material.

V lost 3 bases, J lost 6 bases, and 21 bases lay in between. The CDR3 covers 17 residues. Germline V gene data show CDR1 as LNHDA and CDR2 as SQIVND (reference sequence). This clone occurred once. Here immunoSEQ multiplex PCR was the method, and the copy in TCRdb shows in-frame clones only, minus some. The sample yields 100,000 or so clones, approximately 90% seen once. The chain uses TRBV19 and TRBJ1-5; no clear D gene. Material for sequencing was peripheral blood. This clonotype was obtained from a man between 50 and 59 years old with active COVID-19. The CDR3 protein is CASSIKQRGNLRQPQHF. The CDR3 DNA is TGTGCCAGTAGTATTAAGCAGCGAGGGAATCTCCGTCAGCCCCAGCATTTT.